The TCR beta chain described here comes from a study of T cells after yellow fever vaccination. As for the study in general: Any fraction with a low cell number was prepared using SMART-Seq v4 Ultra Low Input. Study outcomes and limitations: The secondary T-cell response peaked on day 5, not day 15, but was weaker. Among all clonotypes, a small share was observed in both CD4 and CD8 compartments.

The germline CDR1 and CDR2 sequences are SGHTA and FQGNSA. The ends were cut back, 2 bases at V and 1 base at J, with 5 bases in the middle. CDR3 length: 14 residues. As TCR cDNA was made by 5'RACE template switching, a universal primer site and UMIs were added. TCRdb re-derived calls from the 5' RACE reads in MiXCR, one entry per CDR3 protein. The sample yields 310,000 or so distinct CDR3 sequences, around 3.6% seen once. This clonotype has at least ten counts. Its antigen is not identified. The sample in question was PBMCs, obtained on the day of the yellow fever booster vaccination. This receptor was obtained from a man younger than 35 who received the YFV17D yellow fever vaccine. V is TRBV7-2 and J is TRBJ2-2; D not certain. This CDR3 reads CASSLYRNTGELFF. As DNA, the CDR3 is TGTGCCAGCAGCTTATACAGGAACACCGGGGAGCTGTTTTTT.